One sample yielded the 21 T cell receptor beta chains listed below, sequenced in a study of T cells in Graves' hyperthyroidism and ophthalmopathy. Template material for amplifying TCR beta CDR3 regions consisted of RNA transcripts. HTBI primers drove first-round RT-PCR of the TCR CDR3. TCRdb re-called the multiplex PCR reads through MiXCR, storing one row per CDR3 protein. The sample carries roughly 650,000 distinct CDR3 sequences, about 16% recorded once. What was sequenced was blood. The receptors shown here come from a woman aged 40 to 50 with Graves' ophthalmopathy.

The V and J genes are TRBV7-8 and TRBJ2-7, with D maybe TRBD1 (5 bases). V was shortened by 7 bases and J by 6 bases, with 13 bases between the two germline ends. This CDR3 is 12 amino acids long. Germline CDR1 is SGHVS and CDR2 is FQNEAQ. CDR3 sequence (DNA): TGTGCCAGCACCCAGGGTCCCCTCGAGCAGTACTTC. It yields the protein CASTQGPLEQYF. The entire variable domain, with the rest obtained from reference TRBV7-8 and TRBJ2-7, is as follows: GAGVSQSPRYKVAKRGQDVALRCDPISGHVSLFWYQQALGQGPEFLTYFQNEAQLDKSGLPSDRFFAERPEGSVSTLKIQRTQQEDSAVYLCASTQGPLEQYFGPGTRLTVT.

At least ten counts were recorded for this clonotype. The chain combines TRBV6-1 with TRBJ1-2; D is possibly TRBD1 (6 bases). This CDR3 is built from 14 residues. The germline V and J ends were trimmed by 5 bases and 7 bases, with 17 bases remaining between them. From germline, CDR1 is MNHNS and CDR2 SASEGT. The CDR3 DNA follows: TGTGCCAGCAGTCCAAACAGGGTAGCTTCTGGCTACACCTTC. Translating gives CASSPNRVASGYTF.

This clonotype was seen at least ten times. The J gene is TRBJ1-5, the V gene TRBV18; a possible D gene is TRBD1 (5 bases). This CDR3 comprises 15 residues. Germline lookup yields CDR1 KGHSH and CDR2 LQKENI. Trimming removed 2 bases at V and 8 bases at J, with 16 bases between. The CDR3 is CASSPGSRGGEPQHF. The CDR3 DNA reads TGTGCCAGCTCACCAGGCTCCCGGGGGGGGGAGCCCCAGCATTTT.

Ten or more counts support this clonotype. The chain has TRBV28 and TRBJ2-3; 8 nucleotides agree with TRBD1. Germline CDR1 MDHEN, CDR2 SYDVKM. There are 16 residues in the CDR3. V gave up 7 bases and J gave up 5 bases; unmatched junction bases: 14. The CDR3 here is CASTSAQGASVDTQYF. Here the CDR3 DNA reads TGTGCCAGCACCTCAGCTCAGGGGGCCTCCGTAGATACGCAGTATTTT.

This clonotype was counted many times. This chain links TRBV6-1 with TRBJ2-5, with a tentative D call TRBD1 (6 bases). CDR1 MNHNS and CDR2 SASEGT come from the germline V gene. With 3 bases removed from V and 4 bases from J, the gap between germline ends came to 21 bases. This CDR3 has 17 residues. In nucleotides, the CDR3 is TGTGCCAGCAGTGAGGCTTGGCGGACTGGGGGCGGAGAGACCCAGTACTTC. It encodes CASSEAWRTGGGETQYF.

There are many counts of this clonotype. V and J are TRBV28 and TRBJ2-5, with TRBD2 identical over 15 bases. This CDR3 is built from 20 residues. The junction had 17 bases not matched to a gene; V was cut back by 5 bases and J by 4 bases. The V gene's germline CDR1 is MDHEN and CDR2 SYDVKM. CDR3: CASSTTSRTSGRASPETQYF. In nucleotides, the CDR3 is TGTGCCAGCAGTACAACCTCTAGGACTAGCGGGAGGGCCTCCCCAGAGACCCAGTACTTC.

This clonotype was picked up many times. V gene TRBV10-3 combines with J gene TRBJ1-1; the match to TRBD1 covers 11 bases. J was trimmed by 3 bases and V by 4 bases; bases with no gene match: 7. CDR3 length: 16 amino acids. Germline V gives CDR1 ENHRY, CDR2 SYGVKD. CDR3 nucleotide sequence: TGTGCCATCAGTGGAGGGACAGGGGGTTCGTACACTGAAGCTTTCTTT. Its translation: CAISGGTGGSYTEAFF.

This clonotype has ten or more counts. The gene calls are TRBV2 and TRBJ2-5; D possibly uses TRBD1 or TRBD2 (6 bases each). This CDR3 comprises 14 residues. Germline loops: CDR1 SNHLY, CDR2 FYNNEI. The V end was cut by 7 bases, the J end by 5 bases, with 17 bases between. CDR3 sequence: CASNTQGGRETQYF. The CDR3 DNA reads TGTGCCAGCAACACCCAAGGGGGGCGGGAGACCCAGTACTTC.

The genes are TRBV18 and TRBJ2-7; D might be TRBD1 (5 bases). The CDR3 extends over 14 amino acids. Germline lookup yields CDR1 KGHSH and CDR2 LQKENI. Trimming took off 2 bases at V and 2 bases at J, with 10 bases between the two ends. CDR3 protein: CASSPKDKAYEQYF. CDR3 DNA: TGTGCCAGCTCACCAAAGGACAAAGCCTACGAGCAGTACTTC.

The chain links TRBV18 to TRBJ2-1, with 9 bases matching TRBD2. Unmatched junction bases numbered 9, after V lost 4 bases and J lost 8 bases. The germline CDR1 and CDR2 sequences are KGHSH and LQKENI. This CDR3 contains 15 residues. The CDR3 here is CASSRVAGVRDEQFF. The CDR3 nucleotides read TGTGCCAGCTCACGCGTAGCGGGAGTTAGGGATGAGCAGTTCTTC.

The chain is built from TRBV19 and TRBJ2-3, with a weak D call TRBD2 (7 bases). Trimming took 6 bases from V and 5 from J, leaving 18 bases between them. Per germline, CDR1 LNHDA and CDR2 SQIVND (reference sequence). The CDR3 runs to 15 residues. CDR3 DNA: TGTGCCAGTAGGGGGGGGGCCCAGAACGAAGATACGCAGTATTTT. Protein product: CASRGGAQNEDTQYF.

This clonotype has a count of ten or more. The V gene is TRBV6-1, the J gene TRBJ2-3, with a weak D call TRBD2 (5 bases). CDR1 MNHNS and CDR2 SASEGT come from the germline V gene. Trimming left V 4 bases short and J 2 bases short, with 13 bases between. This CDR3 region has 15 residues. In DNA form, the CDR3 reads TGTGCCAGCAGTGGGACGGGGAGCTCCACAGATACGCAGTATTTT. Translated: CASSGTGSSTDTQYF.

The chain links TRBV5-1 to TRBJ2-1, with D unclear. The CDR3 is 15 residues long. Trimming cost V 1 base and J 7 bases, with 15 bases left between them. Germline-derived CDR1 and CDR2 are SGHRS and YFSETQ. DNA for the CDR3: TGCGCCAGCAGCTTGTTAGCTTCCCCTGAAAATGAGCAGTTCTTC. Translated: CASSLLASPENEQFF.

This clonotype was counted at least ten times. V usage is TRBV6-8 and J usage is TRBJ2-7; no clear D. Trimming pared 2 bases from V and 5 bases from J, leaving 10 bases between. The CDR3 runs to 13 residues. Germline V CDR1 and CDR2: MNHGY, SAAAGT. In nucleotides, the CDR3 is TGTGCCAGCAGTTACGTCTCGGACCACGAGCAGTACTTC. Protein product: CASSYVSDHEQYF.

This clonotype was seen ten or more times. The V call is TRBV20-1, the J call TRBJ2-3; the match to TRBD2 covers 8 bases. The CDR3 runs to 15 residues. CDR1 and CDR2 (germline): DFQATT, SNEGSKA (reference sequence). V trimming: 6 bases; J trimming: 5 bases; junction bases outside the gene matches: 13. The CDR3 reads CSAQGLAAGQDTQYF. Here the CDR3 DNA reads TGCAGTGCCCAAGGACTAGCTGCGGGTCAAGATACGCAGTATTTT.

The V call is TRBV2, the J call TRBJ2-2; 12 bases map to TRBD2. The CDR3 totals 17 residues. Germline values: CDR1 SNHLY, CDR2 FYNNEI. J gave up 5 bases and V 7 bases, and 11 bases lay outside the gene matches. The CDR3 reads CASMGRPGTSGTGELFF. CDR3 coding DNA: TGTGCCAGCATGGGGCGGCCTGGGACTAGCGGGACCGGGGAGCTGTTTTTT.

This clonotype has a single count. The J gene is TRBJ2-7, the V gene TRBV5-1, with TRBD2 identical over 11 bases. The V gene's germline CDR1 is SGHRS and CDR2 YFSETQ. V was pared by 4 bases and J by 2 bases, with 5 bases of the junction left unmatched. CDR3 length: 15 residues. CDR3 sequence reads: CASSTGTSGAYEQYF. The CDR3 DNA follows: TGCGCCAGCAGCACCGGGACTAGCGGCGCCTACGAGCAGTACTTC. The full variable domain, rest sourced from reference TRBV5-1 and TRBJ2-7, is KAGVTQTPRYLIKTRGQQVTLSCSPISGHRSVSWYQQTPGQGLQFLFEYFSETQRNKGNFPGRFSGRQFSNSRSEMNVSTLELGDSALYLCASSTGTSGAYEQYFGPGTRLTVT.

The V gene is TRBV27, the J gene TRBJ2-7; 8 bases are shared with TRBD2. The CDR3 is 13 amino acids. Per the germline V gene, CDR1 is MNHEY and CDR2 is SMNVEV (reference sequence). Trimming took 4 bases from V and 6 from J; bases not matched to a gene: 5. CDR3 in DNA: TGTGCCAGCAGTTGGTTTGCGGGGGGCGAGCAGTACTTC. Residues: CASSWFAGGEQYF.

In its sample, this clonotype was seen a few times. The rearrangement joins TRBV7-2 to TRBJ1-5; no reliable D call. Per the germline V gene, CDR1 is SGHTA and CDR2 is FQGNSA. V dropped 3 bases and J dropped 3 bases, with 9 bases sitting between them. The CDR3 consists of 14 residues. Here the CDR3 reads CASSLGSNNQPQHF. CDR3 DNA sequence: TGTGCCAGCAGCTTGGGATCTAACAATCAGCCCCAGCATTTT. Filled out from reference TRBV7-2 and TRBJ1-5, the complete variable domain reads GAGVSQSPSNKVTEKGKDVELRCDPISGHTALYWYRQSLGQGLEFLIYFQGNSAPDKSGLPSDRFSAERTGGSVSTLTIQRTQQEDSAVYLCASSLGSNNQPQHFGDGTRLSIL.

The CDR3 nucleotides are TGTGCCAGCAGCGTAAGAGGGTTCTACAATGAGCAGTTCTTC. Translated: CASSVRGFYNEQFF. The chain couples TRBV9 to TRBJ2-1, with D perhaps TRBD2 (5 bases). The CDR3 loop spans 14 amino acids. V lost 1 base, J lost 3 bases, and 8 bases lay in between. Germline V lookup: CDR1 SGDLS, CDR2 YYNGEE.

In this sample, this clonotype turned up many times. The chain uses TRBV6-1 and TRBJ2-5; 10 bases line up with TRBD1. Germline CDR1 reads MNHNS; CDR2 reads SASEGT. J was trimmed by 10 bases and V by 6 bases; bases with no gene match: 8. The CDR3 has 13 amino acids. The CDR3 loop reads CASRGGTGEDQYF. Written as DNA, the CDR3 is TGTGCCAGCAGGGGGGGGACAGGGGAGGACCAGTACTTC.